The sequence of this T cell receptor beta chain was determined in a study of cytomegalovirus exposure and HLA in healthy donors. Study observations and caveats: The number of N-insertions in an Asian-associated ancestry cluster was reportedly below the approximately 690-donor mean in a later analysis. A missense variant in DCLRE1C was later tied to TCR beta V- and J-gene trimming.

As for this clone: Its target is unknown. One end of the junction is discordant with germline, which a read error may explain.

PCR employed 60 Vbeta and 13 Jbeta primers. Clones were read by immunoSEQ multiplex PCR, and TCRdb kept only the in-frame ones, dropping some. Among hundreds of thousands of clones listed, approximately 79% were seen once. Germline V gene data show CDR1 as SEHNR and CDR2 as FQNEAQ (reference sequence). This CDR3 is 13 amino acids long. The V call is TRBV7-9, the J call TRBJ2-7, with D maybe TRBD2 (5 bases). Material: PBMCs. This TCR derives from a girl aged 2 to 10 in good health and CMV-seronegative. CDR3 sequence: CSSSPGNPYEQYF. The CDR3 DNA reads TGTTCCAGCAGCCCCGGGAATCCCTACGAGCAGTACTTC.